Sequencing of this T cell receptor (beta chain) was carried out in a study of CD8 T cells in Susac syndrome (dated by TCRdb to the late 2010s). About the full investigation: Repertoire sequencing was used to test whether CD8+ T cell activation and differentiation in Susac syndrome was antigen driven. The paper's findings and limits, for the study overall: The number of individuals in the TCR sequencing and HLA analysis was recognized as being relatively small.

Peripheral blood CD8+ and CD4+ T cells from healthy donors, Susac syndrome patients and multiple sclerosis patients were profiled by high-throughput TCR beta sequencing. Multiple sclerosis controls were treatment-naive patients with stable or active relapsing-remitting disease fulfilling revised McDonald criteria. Bulk CD8+ and CD4+ T cells were purified by magnetic negative isolation, whereas CD8+ TEMRA cells were enriched by FACS. Blood was drawn into EDTA tubes, processed within 24 hours, and PBMCs were isolated by density gradient centrifugation. PBMCs destined for TCR sequencing were cryopreserved in liquid nitrogen and later thawed in a 37 °C water bath. A purity of at least 90% was achieved for sorted or isolated CD4+, CD8+ and CD8+ TEMRA cells. RNA was extracted using the RNeasy kit, and roughly 0.45 to 1 microgram was reverse transcribed with random hexamers. The immunoSEQ multiplex PCR assay, covering 54 Vbeta and 13 Jbeta segments, was used to amplify TCR beta CDR3 regions. PCR amplification bias was corrected by using a synthetic template baseline for primer optimization and computational correction. In the original analysis: Reads were annotated to V, D and J genes according to IMGT and were analyzed with immunoSEQ Analyzer, with only productive sequences retained. Clonality was calculated as one minus the Shannon entropy normalized by log2 of the number of productive unique sequences. Public and private clones were assessed among the 100 most prevalent clones of each patient and control. Susac-specific clones were defined as absent from healthy and MS cohorts, 1052 published viral clones and other ImmuneACCESS disease sequences. Clones were called with MiXCR by TCRdb after fastp trimmed the public reads at Q25, and only in-frame beta chains were retained. CDR3 protein sequences are deduplicated, and each keeps its most common genes and DNA. For this entry, the V and J calls and clone size follow TCRdb and not the study's own pipeline. The sample table shows approximately 150,000 distinct CDR3 sequences, and 80% to 95% are seen once. Roughly 0.1% of the sample is held by the ten biggest clonotypes.

Note on this clonotype: The antigen it binds to is not known. No base qualities exist here, and no much larger clone lies one base off it.

V is shortened by 2 bases, J by 1 base, and the region joining them spans 6 bases. The CDR3 sequence holds 13 residues, the cysteine and phenylalanine included. The CDR3 DNA has 39 bases and is translated from base 1. Based on the germline V gene, the CDR1 and CDR2 sequences are MNHEY and SVGAGI. Source material: CD4+ T cells from PBMCs. This chain is built from TRBV6-5 and TRBJ2-7; no D gene call is confident. The clonotype was recovered from a human donor with multiple sclerosis. The bases read TGTGCCAGCAGTTACCGGGCTTCCTACGAGCAGTACTTC. Its protein is CASSYRASYEQYF.